Each of the 11 T cell receptor beta chains below was sequenced from the same sample in a study of blood T cell repertoires in COVID-19. Assay: immunoSEQ multiplex PCR; the TCRdb copy retains only in-frame clones and omits some. The data show about 110,000 clones, 60% to 85% seen once. Sample: peripheral blood. The receptors here all came from a man at least 80 years old with COVID-19, enrolled during active disease.

This chain uses TRBV4-1 with TRBJ1-1; a possible D gene is TRBD1 (5 bases). The length of the CDR3 is 17 residues. The V gene's germline CDR1 is MGHRA and CDR2 YSYEKL. V lost 4 bases to trimming and J lost 3 bases, with 21 bases between them. The CDR3 DNA reads TGCGCCAGCAGCCCACCAGCGGGACGAGGGAAGGACACTGAAGCTTTCTTT. Translating it yields CASSPPAGRGKDTEAFF.

The chain combines TRBV11-2 with TRBJ1-2; 10 bases map to TRBD1. Germline CDR1 is SGHAT and CDR2 is FQNNGV. This CDR3 comprises 14 residues. Losses at the gene ends were 2 bases for V and 6 bases for J; bases not matched to a gene: 3. Written as DNA, the CDR3 is TGTGCCAGCAGCTTATCGACAGGGGGCGATGGCTACACCTTC. This sequence encodes CASSLSTGGDGYTF.

The V and J genes are TRBV5-4 and TRBJ2-7, with D possibly matching TRBD2 (6 bases). CDR3 length: 14 residues. Trimming took 0 bases from V and 3 from J, leaving 10 bases between them. Germline values: CDR1 SGHNT, CDR2 YYREEE (reference sequence). CDR3 amino acids: CASSLGLGNYEQYF. DNA for the CDR3: TGTGCCAGCAGCTTGGGACTAGGAAACTACGAGCAGTACTTC.

The chain uses TRBV6-5 and TRBJ1-6; a weak D match, TRBD1 (5 bases). The CDR3 has 14 residues. The V end was cut by 5 bases, the J end by 9 bases, with 14 bases between. Germline values: CDR1 MNHEY, CDR2 SVGAGI. CDR3 in DNA: TGTGCCAGCAGTAGGGAGGGGTATGGTTCACCCCTCCACTTT. This sequence encodes CASSREGYGSPLHF.

This clone was observed a single time. The chain is built from TRBV4-2 and TRBJ2-5; D ambiguous. This CDR3 has 16 amino acids. Trimming removed 1 base at V and 0 bases at J, with 12 bases between. Looked up from germline, CDR1 is LGHNA and CDR2 is YNFKEQ. The CDR3 is CASSQGGGAYQETQYF. As DNA, the CDR3 is TGTGCCAGCAGCCAAGGAGGCGGAGCGTACCAAGAGACCCAGTACTTC.

The chain carries TRBV6-1 and TRBJ2-5; tentatively, D is TRBD1 (6 bases). Germline V gene sequence: CDR1 MNHNS, CDR2 SASEGT. Trimming shortened V by 0 bases and J by 8 bases, and 16 bases separated the two germline ends. There are 15 residues in the CDR3. This CDR3 is CASSEAVGARGTQYF. CDR3 DNA sequence: TGTGCCAGCAGTGAAGCGGTGGGGGCGAGAGGAACCCAGTACTTC.

A few counts support this clone. The CDR3 DNA follows: TGCGCCAGCAGCACGGGACAGGAATCCCACGAGCAGTACTTC. Its translation: CASSTGQESHEQYF. This sequence joins TRBV5-1 and TRBJ2-7; TRBD1 aligns across 8 bases. Per germline, CDR1 SGHRS and CDR2 YFSETQ. The junction had 8 bases not matched to a gene; V was cut back by 4 bases and J by 5 bases. The CDR3 runs 14 residues.

This chain joins TRBV6-2 or TRBV6-3 and TRBJ1-1; D is unclear. This CDR3 is built from 14 residues. CDR1 is MNHEY, CDR2 SVGEGT, per germline. Trimming shortened V by 1 base and J by 7 bases, and 13 bases separated the two germline ends. CDR3 coding DNA: TGTGCCAGCAGTTACTGGGTCGCTCGGGATGAAGCTTTCTTT. Protein product: CASSYWVARDEAFF.

The rearrangement joins TRBV19 to TRBJ2-1; 8 bases match TRBD2. J was trimmed by 6 bases and V by 5 bases; bases with no gene match: 9. Per the germline V gene, CDR1 is LNHDA and CDR2 is SQIVND (reference sequence). The CDR3 has 15 residues. In DNA form, the CDR3 reads TGTGCCAGTAGTGCCGCAGGACTAGCAGTCAATGAGCAGTTCTTC. This encodes CASSAAGLAVNEQFF.

V gene TRBV5-5 combines with J gene TRBJ2-1; D might be TRBD1 (7 bases). The germline V gene has CDR1 SGHKS and CDR2 YYEKEE (reference sequence). This CDR3 has 15 residues. V was clipped by 1 base and J by 4 bases, with 12 bases between them. CDR3 in amino acids: CASSLWDSGYNEQFF. The DNA for the CDR3 is TGTGCCAGCAGCTTGTGGGACAGCGGGTACAATGAGCAGTTCTTC.

This clone was counted once. This sequence joins TRBV7-9 and TRBJ2-7, with TRBD1 as a possible D gene (5 bases). Germline CDR1 is SEHNR and CDR2 is FQNEAQ (reference sequence). The CDR3 has 15 residues. The V and J ends lost 1 base and 6 bases respectively, with 16 bases between them. The CDR3 reads CASSLGSRADSEQYF. The CDR3 nucleotides are TGTGCCAGCAGCTTAGGCTCTAGGGCAGACAGCGAGCAGTACTTC.